The rows below give T cell receptor beta chains drawn from one sample of a study of T cell responses to AZD1222 COVID-19 vaccine. Measured with immunoSEQ multiplex PCR; TCRdb has only the in-frame clones, and not every one. Of 70,000 to 95,000 clones listed, 88% are singletons. The sequenced sample was peripheral blood, obtained on day 0 of MenACWY control vaccination. The receptor source for this set is an adult in good health. Each CDR3 is given with its conserved first and last residue. The order of the fields is J gene, D gene, CDR3 length, clone size, V gene, CDR3 DNA, CDR3 protein. A D gene is named only where the DNA matches it firmly. Rows may omit the clone size; those that give it use once, few, many or a size class.

>TRBJ1-2|-|13|-|TRBV25-1
TGTGCCAGCAGTGATTATATAGAGCGCGGCTACACCTTC
CASSDYIERGYTF
>TRBJ1-1|-|14|-|TRBV3-1/TRBV3-2
TGTGCCAGCAGCCAGACGGACCGGTACACTGAAGCTTTCTTT
CASSQTDRYTEAFF
>TRBJ1-5|TRBD1|13|-|TRBV28
TGTGCCAGCAGTTTAATTACAACCGGGACAGAGCATTTT
CASSLITTGTEHF
>TRBJ1-6|-|12|once|TRBV12-3/TRBV12-4
TGTGCCAGCAGTCGGATTAACTCACCCCTCCACTTT
CASSRINSPLHF
>TRBJ2-2|-|15|-|TRBV28
TGTGCCAGCAGTCGCGGGACATTGGGTGGCGGGGAGCTGTTTTTT
CASSRGTLGGGELFF
>TRBJ2-2|-|16|-|TRBV5-1
TGCGCCAGCAGCTTGTCTCAGGCTTCGAACACCGGGGAGCTGTTTTTT
CASSLSQASNTGELFF
>TRBJ2-6|-|13|-|TRBV15
TGTGCCACCCGTACAGCTGGGGCCAACGTCCTGACTTTC
CATRTAGANVLTF
>TRBJ1-4|-|15|once|TRBV4-3
TGCGCCAGCAGCCAAGAACAAGCAACTAATGAAAAACTGTTTTTT
CASSQEQATNEKLFF
>TRBJ2-7|TRBD2|16|-|TRBV11-2
TGTGCCAGCAGCTTACCAATAAGACTAGCGACCTACGAGCAGTACTTC
CASSLPIRLATYEQYF
>TRBJ1-5|-|13|-|TRBV6-5
TGTGCCAGCACGGAAAATAGCAATCAGCCCCAGCATTTT
CASTENSNQPQHF
>TRBJ1-5|TRBD1|13|-|TRBV6-2/TRBV6-3
TGTGCCAGCAGCGACAGGGGCATACAGCCCCAGCATTTT
CASSDRGIQPQHF
>TRBJ2-3|-|13|-|TRBV7-9
TGTGCCAGCCGACGGGGGGCGGCAGATACGCAGTATTTT
CASRRGAADTQYF
>TRBJ2-3|-|15|-|TRBV7-7
TGTGCCAGCAGGGGTTGTAGGGACAGCACAGATACGCAGTATTTT
CASRGCRDSTDTQYF
>TRBJ2-7|-|16|once|TRBV5-6
TGTGCCAGCAGCCTTTGGGGAGTCCTCTTCTCCTACGAGCAGTACTTC
CASSLWGVLFSYEQYF
>TRBJ1-2|-|12|-|TRBV7-9
TGTGCCAGCAGACAGGAAGGGTCTGGCTACACCTTC
CASRQEGSGYTF
>TRBJ2-2|TRBD1|15|-|TRBV2
TGTGCCAGCAGAGCCGGGACAGGGAACACCGGGGAGCTGTTTTTT
CASRAGTGNTGELFF
>TRBJ2-5|-|12|-|TRBV10-3
TGTGCCATCAGTGAGTCGAGGGAGACCCAGTACTTC
CAISESRETQYF
>TRBJ2-2|-|15|-|TRBV7-3
TGTGCCAGCAGCTTAAATACGGCTAGCGCGGGGGAGCTGTTTTTT
CASSLNTASAGELFF
>TRBJ1-2|-|13|-|TRBV6-2/TRBV6-3
TGTGCCAGCAGTACCCCCCCAAACTATGGCTACACCTTC
CASSTPPNYGYTF
>TRBJ1-1|-|16|-|TRBV2
TGTGCCAGCAGCGCGACTGGGACTAAAGAGAACACTGAAGCTTTCTTT
CASSATGTKENTEAFF